This T cell receptor beta chain comes out of a study of blood T cell repertoires in COVID-19 (dated by TCRdb to the early 2020s). Concerning the study at large: The collaborator samples originated in the United States, Italy and Spain and spanned the acute and convalescent phases of COVID-19. A de-identified subject ID, COVID-19 status, age in years and sex were almost always included in the sample metadata. The prospective study material was composed of cDNA or gDNA derived from T cells, B-cell-depleted T cells, or PBMCs. A freely available public database, intended as a resource for researchers studying the immune response to SARS-CoV-2, is where the repertoires were released. Where available, HLA class I and class II types were obtained from metadata supplied by the sample provider rather than from assay-based typing. The dataset comprised deeply sampled blood TCRbeta repertoires from subjects exposed to, actively infected with, or recovered from COVID-19. The samples were drawn from the first 160 participants of the ongoing ImmuneRACE study and from about 1,200 subjects provided by 6 global collaborators.

On this clone: No cognate antigen has been identified for it. Per-nucleotide qualities are absent, and no much larger clonotype sits a single base away.

CDR1 LNHNV and CDR2 YYDKDF were looked up in the germline V gene (reference sequence). The CDR3 contains 12 residues, cysteine and phenylalanine counted. Of all the DNA, just the CDR3 is kept, 36 bases in frame from base 1. The junction shows trimming of 0 bases on V and 3 bases on J, plus 2 bases between the germline ends. The collaborating institutions used their own protocols to collect whole blood in K2EDTA tubes. Collaborator samples were shipped for TCRbeta analysis as frozen whole blood, isolated PBMCs, or DNA extracted from either sample type. General study outcomes and caveats: The amount of clinical and demographic metadata varied by source and participant and was provided uncurated.

The immunoSEQ Assay, a bias-controlled multiplex PCR, was used to amplify TCRbeta CDR3 regions from genomic DNA. The study's own analysis went as follows. The number of nucleated cells in each sample was estimated by amplification of reference gene primers within the assay. To quantify the absolute abundance of each unique TCRbeta CDR3 rearrangement, sequence reads were collapsed and filtered. For each sample, productive Simpson clonality was calculated as the square root of Simpson's diversity index over productive rearrangements. The table comes from immuneACCESS by way of TCRdb, which keeps in-frame sequences with V and J called. Part of the clones is missing from these tables; in studies checked, under half for an unresolved V gene and the rest for unknown reasons. V, J and clone size derive from that table, while D and trimming were established from the DNA sequence. The sample includes 150,000 to 200,000 clones, with approximately 87% observed a single time. Of the sample, around 21% falls within the top ten clones.

Specimen: peripheral blood. The chain joins TRBV15 to TRBJ2-5, with the D gene uncertain. The receptor was isolated from a man between 65 and 85 years old with active or convalescent COVID-19. The DNA sequence follows: TGTGCCACCAGCAGAGATAAAGAGACCCAGTACTTC. This codes for CATSRDKETQYF. The CDR3 plus the reference TRBV15 and TRBJ2-5 genes for the other parts give the full variable domain: DAMVIQNPRYQVTQFGKPVTLSCSQTLNHNVMYWYQQKSSQAPKLLFHYYDKDFNNEADTPDNFQSRRPNTSFCFLDIRSPGLGDTAMYLCATSRDKETQYFGPGTRLLVL.